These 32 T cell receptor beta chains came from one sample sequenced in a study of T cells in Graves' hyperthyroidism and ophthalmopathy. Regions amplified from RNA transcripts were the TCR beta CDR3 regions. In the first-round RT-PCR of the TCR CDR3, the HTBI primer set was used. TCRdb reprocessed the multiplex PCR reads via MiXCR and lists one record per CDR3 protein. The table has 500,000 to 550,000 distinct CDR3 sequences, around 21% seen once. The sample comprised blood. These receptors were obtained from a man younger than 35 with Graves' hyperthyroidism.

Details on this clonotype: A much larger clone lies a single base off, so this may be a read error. CDR3 in DNA: TGCGCCAGCAGCCGAATAACCGGCGGTCCTGAAGCTTTCTTT. Protein: CASSRITGGPEAFF. This chain joins TRBV4-1 and TRBJ1-1; D unresolved. Per the germline V gene, CDR1 is MGHRA and CDR2 is YSYEKL. There are 14 residues in the CDR3. Between the trimmed V and J ends, which lost 4 bases and 6 bases, there was a span of 15 bases.

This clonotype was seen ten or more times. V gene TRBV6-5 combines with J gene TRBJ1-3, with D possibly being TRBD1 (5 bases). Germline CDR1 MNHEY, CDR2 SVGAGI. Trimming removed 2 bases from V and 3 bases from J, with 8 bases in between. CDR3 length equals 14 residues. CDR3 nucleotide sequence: TGTGCCAGCAGTTACAGGGGTAGTGGAAACACCATATATTTT. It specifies CASSYRGSGNTIYF.

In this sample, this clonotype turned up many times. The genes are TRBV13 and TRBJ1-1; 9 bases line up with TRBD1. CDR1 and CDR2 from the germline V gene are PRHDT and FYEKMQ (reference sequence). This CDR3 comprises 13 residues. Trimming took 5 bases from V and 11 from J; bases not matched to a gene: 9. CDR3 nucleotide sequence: TGTGCCAGCAGCCTAGCCAACAGGGGGCGGGCTTTCTTT. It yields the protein CASSLANRGRAFF.

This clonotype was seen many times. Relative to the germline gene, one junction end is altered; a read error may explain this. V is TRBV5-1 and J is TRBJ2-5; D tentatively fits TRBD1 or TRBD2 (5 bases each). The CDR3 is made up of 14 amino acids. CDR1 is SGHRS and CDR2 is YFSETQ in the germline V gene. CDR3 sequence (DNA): TGTGCCAGCAGCTTAGAGAGGGGTCAAGAGACCCAGTACTTC. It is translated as CASSLERGQETQYF.

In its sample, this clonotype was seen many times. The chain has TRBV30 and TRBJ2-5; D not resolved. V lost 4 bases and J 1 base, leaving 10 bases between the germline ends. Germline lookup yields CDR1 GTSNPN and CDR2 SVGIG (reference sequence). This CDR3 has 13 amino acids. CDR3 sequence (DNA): TGTGCCTGGACCCAAGGGTTCCAAGAGACCCAGTACTTC. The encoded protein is CAWTQGFQETQYF.

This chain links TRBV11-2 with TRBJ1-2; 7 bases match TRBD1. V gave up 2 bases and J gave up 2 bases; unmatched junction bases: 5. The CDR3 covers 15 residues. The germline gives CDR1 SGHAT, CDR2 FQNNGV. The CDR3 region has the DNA TGTGCCAGCAGCTTAAGTCAGGGGGTAAACTATGGCTACACCTTC. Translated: CASSLSQGVNYGYTF. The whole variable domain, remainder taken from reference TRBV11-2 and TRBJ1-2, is EAGVAQSPRYKIIEKRQSVAFWCNPISGHATLYWYQQILGQGPKLLIQFQNNGVVDDSQLPKDRFSAERLKGVDSTLKIQPAKLEDSAVYLCASSLSQGVNYGYTFGSGTRLTVV.

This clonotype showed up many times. The CDR3 loop reads CSAVSGGSNQPQHF. CDR3 nucleotides: TGCAGCGCCGTCTCGGGGGGATCAAATCAGCCCCAGCATTTT. The chain joins TRBV29-1 to TRBJ1-5; maybe TRBD1 (5 bases). Germline V gene sequence: CDR1 SQVTM, CDR2 ANQGSEA. V gave up 7 bases and J gave up 4 bases, with 17 bases separating them. This CDR3 has 14 amino acids.

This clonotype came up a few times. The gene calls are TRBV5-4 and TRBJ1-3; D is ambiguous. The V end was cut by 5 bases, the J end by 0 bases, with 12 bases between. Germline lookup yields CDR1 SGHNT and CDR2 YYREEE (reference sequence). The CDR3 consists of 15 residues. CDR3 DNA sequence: TGTGCCAGCAGTTCTGACACCAGCTCTGGAAACACCATATATTTT. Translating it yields CASSSDTSSGNTIYF.

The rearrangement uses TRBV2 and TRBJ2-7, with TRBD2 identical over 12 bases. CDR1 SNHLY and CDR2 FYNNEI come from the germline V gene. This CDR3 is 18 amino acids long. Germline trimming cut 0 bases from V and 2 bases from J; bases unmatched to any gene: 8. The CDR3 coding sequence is TGTGCCAGCAGTGAAGCGCGTTGGACTAGCGGGGTTACCTACGAGCAGTACTTC. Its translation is CASSEARWTSGVTYEQYF.

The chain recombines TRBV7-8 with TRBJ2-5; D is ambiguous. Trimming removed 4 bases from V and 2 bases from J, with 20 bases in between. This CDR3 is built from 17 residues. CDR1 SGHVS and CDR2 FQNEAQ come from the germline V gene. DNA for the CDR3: TGTGCCAGCAGCTCCCCCCGGGCAGACCTAGGACAAGAGACCCAGTACTTC. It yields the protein CASSSPRADLGQETQYF.

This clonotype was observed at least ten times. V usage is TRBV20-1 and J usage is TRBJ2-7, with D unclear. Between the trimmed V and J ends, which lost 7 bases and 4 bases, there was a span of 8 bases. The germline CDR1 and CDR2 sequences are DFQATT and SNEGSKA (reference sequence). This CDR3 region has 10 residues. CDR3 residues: CSVARYEQYF. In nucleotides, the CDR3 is TGCAGTGTCGCGAGATACGAGCAGTACTTC.

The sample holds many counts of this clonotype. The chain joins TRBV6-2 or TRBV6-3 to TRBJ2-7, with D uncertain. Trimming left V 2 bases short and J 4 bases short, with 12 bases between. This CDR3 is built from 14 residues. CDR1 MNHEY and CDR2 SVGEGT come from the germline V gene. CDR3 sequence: CASSYGFEGYEQYF. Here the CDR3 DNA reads TGTGCCAGCAGTTACGGGTTCGAAGGATACGAGCAGTACTTC.

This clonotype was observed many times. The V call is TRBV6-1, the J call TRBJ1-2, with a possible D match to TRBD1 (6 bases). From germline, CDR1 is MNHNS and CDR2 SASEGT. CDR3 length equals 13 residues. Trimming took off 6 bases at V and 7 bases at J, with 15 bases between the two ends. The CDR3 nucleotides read TGTGCCAGCAGGAACGGGGGGCTAGGTGGCTACACCTTC. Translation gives CASRNGGLGGYTF.

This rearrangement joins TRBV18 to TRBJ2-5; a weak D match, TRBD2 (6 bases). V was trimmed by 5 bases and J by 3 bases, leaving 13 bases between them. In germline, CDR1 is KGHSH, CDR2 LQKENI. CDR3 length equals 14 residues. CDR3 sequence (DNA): TGTGCCAGCTCAAGGTCCTCGGGAGAAGAGACCCAGTACTTC. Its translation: CASSRSSGEETQYF.

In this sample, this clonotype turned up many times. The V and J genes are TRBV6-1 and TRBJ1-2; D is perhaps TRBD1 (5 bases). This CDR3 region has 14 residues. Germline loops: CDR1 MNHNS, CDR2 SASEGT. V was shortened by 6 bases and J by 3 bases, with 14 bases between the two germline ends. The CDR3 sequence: CASRPPGLYYGYTF. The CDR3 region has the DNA TGTGCCAGCAGGCCCCCGGGGCTTTACTATGGCTACACCTTC.

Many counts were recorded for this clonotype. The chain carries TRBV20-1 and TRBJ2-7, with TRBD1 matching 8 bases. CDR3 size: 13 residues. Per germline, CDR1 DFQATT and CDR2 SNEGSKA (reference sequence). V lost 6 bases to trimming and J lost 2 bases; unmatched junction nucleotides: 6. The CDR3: CSAPRQGTYEQYF. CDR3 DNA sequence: TGCAGTGCACCCCGACAGGGGACCTACGAGCAGTACTTC.

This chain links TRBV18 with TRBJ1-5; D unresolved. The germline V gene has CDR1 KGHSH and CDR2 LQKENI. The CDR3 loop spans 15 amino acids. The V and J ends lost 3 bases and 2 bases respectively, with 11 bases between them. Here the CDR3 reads CASSPTWWGNQPQHF. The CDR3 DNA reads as TGTGCCAGCTCACCGACTTGGTGGGGCAATCAGCCCCAGCATTTT.

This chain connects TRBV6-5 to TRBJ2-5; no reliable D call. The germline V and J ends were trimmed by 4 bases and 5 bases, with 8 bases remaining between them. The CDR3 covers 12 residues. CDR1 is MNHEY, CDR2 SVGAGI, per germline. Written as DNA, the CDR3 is TGTGCCAGCAGTTCGCATTTCGAGACCCAGTACTTC. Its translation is CASSSHFETQYF.

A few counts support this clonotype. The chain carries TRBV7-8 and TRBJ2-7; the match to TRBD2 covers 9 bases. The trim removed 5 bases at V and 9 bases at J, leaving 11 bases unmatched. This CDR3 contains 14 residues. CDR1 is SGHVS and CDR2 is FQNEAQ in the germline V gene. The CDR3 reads CASSISGGVLGQYF. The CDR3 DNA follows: TGTGCCAGCAGCATTAGCGGGGGCGTTCTCGGGCAGTACTTC. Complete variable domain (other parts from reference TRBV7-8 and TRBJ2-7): GAGVSQSPRYKVAKRGQDVALRCDPISGHVSLFWYQQALGQGPEFLTYFQNEAQLDKSGLPSDRFFAERPEGSVSTLKIQRTQQEDSAVYLCASSISGGVLGQYFGPGTRLTVT.

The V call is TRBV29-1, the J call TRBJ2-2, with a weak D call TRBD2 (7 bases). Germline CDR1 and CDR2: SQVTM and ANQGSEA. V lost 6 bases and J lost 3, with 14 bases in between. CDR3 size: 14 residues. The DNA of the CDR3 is TGCAGCGTGGGGGGGCGGACGGACACCGGGGAGCTGTTTTTT. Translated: CSVGGRTDTGELFF.

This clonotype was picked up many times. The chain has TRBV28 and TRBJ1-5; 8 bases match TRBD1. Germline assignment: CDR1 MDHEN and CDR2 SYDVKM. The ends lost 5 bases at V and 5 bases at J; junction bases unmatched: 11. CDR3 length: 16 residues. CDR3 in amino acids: CASSPGAGGAYQPQHF. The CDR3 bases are TGTGCCAGCAGTCCGGGGGCAGGGGGCGCCTATCAGCCCCAGCATTTT.

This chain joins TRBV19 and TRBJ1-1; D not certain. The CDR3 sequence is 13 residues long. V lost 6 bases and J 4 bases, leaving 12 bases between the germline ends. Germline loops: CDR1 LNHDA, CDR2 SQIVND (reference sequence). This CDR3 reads CASSTISSTEAFF. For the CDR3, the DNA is TGTGCCAGTAGCACTATTTCGAGCACTGAAGCTTTCTTT.

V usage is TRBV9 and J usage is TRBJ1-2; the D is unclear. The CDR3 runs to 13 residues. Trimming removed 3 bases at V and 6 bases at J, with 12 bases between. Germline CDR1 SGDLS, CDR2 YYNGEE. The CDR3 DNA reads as TGTGCCAGCAGCGCCGGGAGACGCAATGGCTACACCTTC. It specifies CASSAGRRNGYTF.

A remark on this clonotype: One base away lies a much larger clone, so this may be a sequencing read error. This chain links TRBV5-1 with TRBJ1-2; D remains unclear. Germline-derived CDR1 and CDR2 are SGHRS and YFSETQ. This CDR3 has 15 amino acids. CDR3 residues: CASREAESSNYGYSF. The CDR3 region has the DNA TGCGCCAGCAGGGAAGCGGAATCTTCTAACTATGGCTACAGCTTC.

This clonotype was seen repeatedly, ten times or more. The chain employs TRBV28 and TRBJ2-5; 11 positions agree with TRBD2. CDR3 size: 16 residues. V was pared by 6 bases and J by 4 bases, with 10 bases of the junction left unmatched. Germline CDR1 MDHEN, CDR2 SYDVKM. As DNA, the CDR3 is TGTGCCAGCAGCCGGAGACTAGCGGGGAACGGAGAGACCCAGTACTTC. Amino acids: CASSRRLAGNGETQYF.

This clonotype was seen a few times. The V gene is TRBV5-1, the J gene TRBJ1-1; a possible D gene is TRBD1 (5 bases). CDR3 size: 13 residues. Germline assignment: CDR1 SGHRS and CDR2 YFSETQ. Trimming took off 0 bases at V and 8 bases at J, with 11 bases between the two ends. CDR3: CASSLVGGNEAFF. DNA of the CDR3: TGCGCCAGCAGCTTGGTTGGGGGGAACGAAGCTTTCTTT.

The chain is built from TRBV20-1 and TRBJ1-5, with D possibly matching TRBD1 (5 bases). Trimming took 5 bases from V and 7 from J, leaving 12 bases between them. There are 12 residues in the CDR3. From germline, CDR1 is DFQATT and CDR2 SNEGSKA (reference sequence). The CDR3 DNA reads TGCAGTGCTGGGGAGGGGTGGCAGCCCCAGCATTTT. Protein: CSAGEGWQPQHF.

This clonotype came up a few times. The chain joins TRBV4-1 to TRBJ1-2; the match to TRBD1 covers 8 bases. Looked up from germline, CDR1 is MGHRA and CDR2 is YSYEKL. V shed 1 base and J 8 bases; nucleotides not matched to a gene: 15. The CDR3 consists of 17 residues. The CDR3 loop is CASSQGPGGAAGSGYTF. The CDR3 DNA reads TGCGCCAGCAGCCAAGGCCCAGGGGGCGCCGCAGGATCCGGCTACACCTTC.

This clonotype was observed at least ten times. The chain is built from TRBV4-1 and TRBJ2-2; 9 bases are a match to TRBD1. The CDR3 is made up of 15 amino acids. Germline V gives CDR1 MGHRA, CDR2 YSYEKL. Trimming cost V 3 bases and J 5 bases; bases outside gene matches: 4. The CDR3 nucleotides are TGCGCCAGCAGCCAGGGACAGGGTAGGACCGGGGAGCTGTTTTTT. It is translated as CASSQGQGRTGELFF.

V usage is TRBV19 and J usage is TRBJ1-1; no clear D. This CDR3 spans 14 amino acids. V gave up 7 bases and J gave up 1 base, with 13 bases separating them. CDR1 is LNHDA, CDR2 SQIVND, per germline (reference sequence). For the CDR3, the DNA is TGTGCCAGTACCTCCTGGAATGGGAACACTGAAGCTTTCTTT. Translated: CASTSWNGNTEAFF.

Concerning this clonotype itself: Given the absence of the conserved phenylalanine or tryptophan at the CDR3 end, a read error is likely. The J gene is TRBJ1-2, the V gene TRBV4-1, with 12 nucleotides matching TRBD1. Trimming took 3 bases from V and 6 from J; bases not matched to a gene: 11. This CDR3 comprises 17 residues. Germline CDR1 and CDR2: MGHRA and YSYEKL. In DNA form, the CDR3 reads TGCGCCAGCAGCCAGCCGGGACAGGGGGCGCCGGTGAATGGCTACACCGTC. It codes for CASSQPGQGAPVNGYTV.

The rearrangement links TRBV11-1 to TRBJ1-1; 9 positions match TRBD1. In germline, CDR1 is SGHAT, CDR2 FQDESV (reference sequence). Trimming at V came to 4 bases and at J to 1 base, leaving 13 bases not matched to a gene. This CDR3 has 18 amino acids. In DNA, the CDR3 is TGTGCCAGCAGCTCAATACAGGGGGCGCTGGCTGAGAACACTGAAGCTTTCTTT. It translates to CASSSIQGALAENTEAFF. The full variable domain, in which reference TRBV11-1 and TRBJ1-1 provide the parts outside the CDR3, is EAEVAQSPRYKITEKSQAVAFWCDPISGHATLYWYRQILGQGPELLVQFQDESVVDDSQLPKDRFSAERLKGVDSTLKIQPAELGDSAMYLCASSSIQGALAENTEAFFGQGTRLTVV.